This T cell receptor beta chain was observed in a study of blood T cell repertoires in COVID-19. Study overall: Samples representing acute and convalescent COVID-19 were sourced from the United States, Italy and Spain. Sample material is recorded as cDNA or gDNA derived from T cells, B-cell-depleted T cells, or PBMCs.

The CDR3 consists of 16 residues. V was cut by 3 bases and J by 4 bases, with 18 bases left in between. The germline gives CDR1 KGHSH, CDR2 LQKENI. Original handling: Cell counts per sample came from amplifying reference gene primers. The table came from immunoSEQ multiplex PCR; TCRdb's copy has only in-frame clones and leaves some out. The DNA was the basis for D and trimming; V, J and clone size are from that table. The sample has 35,000 or so clones, 75% to 85% seen once. This sequence joins TRBV18 and TRBJ1-1, with D uncertain. The sequenced sample was peripheral blood. The TCR comes from a woman aged 70-85 years with acute or convalescent COVID-19. CDR3 sequence: CASSPPGAALVTEAFF. CDR3 nucleotide sequence: TGTGCCAGCTCACCCCCGGGAGCCGCCTTGGTCACTGAAGCTTTCTTT.